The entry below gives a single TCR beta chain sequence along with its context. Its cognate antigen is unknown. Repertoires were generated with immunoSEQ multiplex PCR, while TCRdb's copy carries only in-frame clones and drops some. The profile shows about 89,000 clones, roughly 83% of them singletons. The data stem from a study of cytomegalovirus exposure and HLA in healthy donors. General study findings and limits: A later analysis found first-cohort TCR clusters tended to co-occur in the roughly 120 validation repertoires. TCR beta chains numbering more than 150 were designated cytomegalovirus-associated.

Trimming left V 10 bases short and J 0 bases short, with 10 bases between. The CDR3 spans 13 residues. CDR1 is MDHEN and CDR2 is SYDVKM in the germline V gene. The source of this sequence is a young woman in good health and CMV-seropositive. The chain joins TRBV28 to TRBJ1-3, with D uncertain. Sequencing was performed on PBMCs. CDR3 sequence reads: CAIAADSGNTIYF. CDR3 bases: TGTGCCATTGCGGCGGACTCTGGAAACACCATATATTTT.